This note documents a single T cell receptor (beta chain) sequence. The data belong to a study of blood T cell repertoires in COVID-19. On the study more broadly: COVID-19 samples collected from the United States, Italy and Spain covered acute and convalescent phases. T cells, B-cell-depleted T cells, or PBMCs supplied cDNA or gDNA.

In the source study's methods: Using reference gene primer amplification, nucleated cell counts were estimated. Here immunoSEQ multiplex PCR was the method, and the copy in TCRdb shows in-frame clones only, minus some. Clone size and the V and J calls come from that table; the DNA yielded D and trimming. Among 150,000 to 200,000 clones, roughly 86% were seen once, and the ten largest hold around 3.5%. Trimming stripped 1 base from V and 6 bases from J, with 12 bases between. The germline gives CDR1 SGHNT, CDR2 YYREEE (reference sequence). The CDR3 has 14 amino acids. This receptor was obtained from a man between 70 and 80 years old with acute or convalescent COVID-19. Input material: peripheral blood. The chain joins TRBV5-4 to TRBJ2-3; no reliable D call. CDR3 in DNA: TGTGCCAGCAGCTTGTCGGCGAGGAGTGATACGCAGTATTTT. Amino acids: CASSLSARSDTQYF.